This T cell receptor (beta chain) was documented in a study of CD8 T cells in Susac syndrome. Random hexamers were used to reverse transcribe roughly 0.5 to 1 ug of RNA. An immunoSEQ multiplex PCR amplified TCR beta CDR3 over 54 Vbeta and 13 Jbeta. TCRdb reanalysed the immunoSEQ multiplex PCR reads using MiXCR and keeps one entry per CDR3 protein. There are around 200,000 distinct CDR3 sequences in the sample; approximately 96% occur only once, and 0.093% lies in the top ten. Sequencing of TCR beta, carried out with a high-throughput approach, was applied to CD8+ and CD4+ T cells from the blood. Germline loops: CDR1 SGHAT, CDR2 FQNNGV. V lost 1 base to trimming and J lost 3 bases, with 7 bases between them. The CDR3 covers 13 residues.

The receptor was isolated from a human donor with multiple sclerosis. The sample taken for sequencing was CD4+ T cells from PBMCs. The chain employs TRBV11-2 and TRBJ2-7; no reliable D call. In DNA form, the CDR3 reads TGTGCCAGCAGCTTAGTGGGCCTCTACGAGCAGTACTTC. Its protein is CASSLVGLYEQYF.